This T cell receptor (beta chain) was sequenced in a study of T cells after yellow fever vaccination. Study conclusions and caveats: Although most clonotypes did not, a small share appeared in both CD4 and CD8 compartments. Repertoires obtained by FACS sorting could include abundant clonotypes that entered as contaminants from the bulk population.

Germline assignment: CDR1 DFQATT and CDR2 SNEGSKA (reference sequence). V dropped 6 bases and J dropped 15; count of bases not matched to a gene: 9. The CDR3 spans 11 residues. Details on this clonotype: Its antigen is still unknown.

Production of TCR cDNA was by 5'RACE template switching, which also added a universal primer site and UMIs. TCRdb passed the 5' RACE reads through MiXCR, listing each CDR3 protein once. The table lists around 590,000 distinct CDR3 sequences, 9% to 15% of them singletons. The source is a man aged 25 to 40 who received the YFV17D yellow fever vaccine. This sample comprised PBMCs, obtained on the day of the yellow fever booster vaccination. The chain uses TRBV20-1 and TRBJ2-1, with 9 bases fitting TRBD1. As DNA, the CDR3 is TGCAGTGCCGACCCCGGGACAGGGCGGTTCTTC. Protein sequence: CSADPGTGRFF.